These 31 T cell receptor beta chains originate from one sample sequenced in a study of shared clonotypes between healthy human individuals. Method: immunoSEQ multiplex PCR; TCRdb's copy keeps in-frame clones and lacks some. Here the sample spans about 1.1 million clones, around 77% being singletons. The sequenced sample consisted of memory CD4+ T cells from PBMCs. Subset defined: CD45RA-negative fraction. These receptor sequences come from a man aged 18 to 29 in good health. Some clones in this sample may be carry-over from other donors' samples.

This chain connects TRBV7-2 to TRBJ1-5; 9 bases map to TRBD1. Trimming at V came to 2 bases and at J to 3 bases, leaving 5 bases not matched to a gene. Germline values: CDR1 SGHTA, CDR2 FQGNSA. The CDR3 is 16 amino acids. The CDR3 coding sequence is TGTGCCAGCAGCTTAAAGGGACAGGGATACAATCAGCCCCAGCATTTT. Translation: CASSLKGQGYNQPQHF. The full variable domain, completed using reference TRBV7-2 and TRBJ1-5, is GAGVSQSPSNKVTEKGKDVELRCDPISGHTALYWYRQSLGQGLEFLIYFQGNSAPDKSGLPSDRFSAERTGGSVSTLTIQRTQQEDSAVYLCASSLKGQGYNQPQHFGDGTRLSIL.

With regard to this clone: Since a much larger clone is just one base distant, this may be a read error. The rearrangement uses TRBV2 and TRBJ2-5; D remains unclear. Germline values: CDR1 SNHLY, CDR2 FYNNEI. The CDR3 is 14 amino acids. The ends were cut back, 8 bases at V and 1 base at J, with 14 bases in the middle. CDR3 in DNA: TGTGCCAGCTTGCAGGTGCAGACCCAAGAGACCCAGTACTTC. Translated: CASLQVQTQETQYF.

This chain uses TRBV7-8 with TRBJ2-5; 9 nucleotides align to TRBD2. The germline gives CDR1 SGHVS, CDR2 FQNEAQ. This CDR3 spans 16 amino acids. The J segment lost 5 bases and the V segment lost 2 bases, leaving 9 bases of the junction unmatched. The CDR3 DNA reads TGTGCCAGCAGCTTAACGGCGGGAGGGCCAGGGGAGACCCAGTACTTC. Translated, it gives CASSLTAGGPGETQYF.

The sample holds many counts of this clone. The chain combines TRBV7-8 with TRBJ2-2; 8 bases align to TRBD2. V lost 3 bases and J lost 6; bases outside the gene matches: 6. The CDR3 extends over 15 amino acids. CDR1 and CDR2 from the germline V gene are SGHVS and FQNEAQ. The CDR3 DNA follows: TGTGCCAGCAGCTTCAGCAGCGGGAGAGCCGGGGAGCTGTTTTTT. This translates into CASSFSSGRAGELFF.

The gene calls are TRBV10-1 and TRBJ2-6; D might be TRBD2 (5 bases). The ends were cut back, 2 bases at V and 4 bases at J, with 21 bases in the middle. The V gene's germline CDR1 is WNHNN and CDR2 SYGVQD (reference sequence). The CDR3 extends over 19 amino acids. CDR3 protein: CASSEHIQTPSTGANVLTF. CDR3 bases: TGCGCCAGCAGTGAGCACATCCAGACGCCTAGCACCGGGGCCAACGTCCTGACTTTC.

The rearrangement joins TRBV19 to TRBJ2-7; 8 bases agree with TRBD1. V was pared by 5 bases and J by 1 base, with 10 bases of the junction left unmatched. In germline, CDR1 is LNHDA, CDR2 SQIVND (reference sequence). The CDR3 runs to 16 residues. The CDR3 here is CASSAPGWTGSYEQYF. CDR3 nucleotide sequence: TGTGCCAGTAGTGCCCCGGGGTGGACAGGGTCCTACGAGCAGTACTTC.

This clone was observed a handful of times. Different DNA sequences within this sample yield the same CDR3. The chain is built from TRBV7-3 and TRBJ1-1, with TRBD1 as a possible D gene (5 bases). Germline lookup yields CDR1 SGHTA and CDR2 FQGTGA. The CDR3 is 14 residues long. Trimming removed 4 bases from V and 2 bases from J, with 11 bases in between. The CDR3 sequence: CASSSGGANTEAFF. CDR3 DNA sequence: TGTGCCAGCAGCTCCGGCGGGGCTAACACTGAAGCTTTCTTT.

This clone was seen only once. This specimen includes other DNA sequences encoding the same CDR3. The chain carries TRBV5-1 and TRBJ2-2; 9 bases fit TRBD2. The germline V gene encodes CDR1 SGHRS and CDR2 YFSETQ. V shed 4 bases and J 2 bases; nucleotides not matched to a gene: 6. The length of the CDR3 is 16 residues. CDR3 coding DNA: TGCGCCAGCAGCCCGCAGACTAGCGGCAACACCGGGGAGCTGTTTTTT. Its protein is CASSPQTSGNTGELFF. Combining the CDR3 with reference TRBV5-1 and TRBJ2-2 gives the whole variable domain KAGVTQTPRYLIKTRGQQVTLSCSPISGHRSVSWYQQTPGQGLQFLFEYFSETQRNKGNFPGRFSGRQFSNSRSEMNVSTLELGDSALYLCASSPQTSGNTGELFFGEGSRLTVL.

This clone was recorded a few times. In the same sample, other DNA sequences code for this CDR3. This chain joins TRBV2 and TRBJ1-2, with D unclear. The CDR3 covers 11 residues. V dropped 1 base and J dropped 5 bases, with 2 bases sitting between them. Germline CDR1 and CDR2: SNHLY and FYNNEI. This CDR3 is CASSEGYGYTF. In DNA form, the CDR3 reads TGTGCCAGCAGTGAAGGGTATGGCTACACCTTC.

V usage is TRBV11-1 and J usage is TRBJ2-5; TRBD1 agrees at 7 bases. V was pared by 2 bases and J by 5 bases, with 8 bases of the junction left unmatched. Per germline, CDR1 SGHAT and CDR2 FQDESV (reference sequence). This CDR3 comprises 15 residues. The CDR3 region is CASSLRATGEETQYF. The CDR3, as DNA: TGTGCCAGCAGCTTACGGGCAACAGGGGAGGAGACCCAGTACTTC.

On this clone itself: Being one base from a much bigger clone, this may be a read error. CDR3 loop: CAWSTGQDQPQHF. The CDR3 DNA follows: TGTGCCTGGAGCACCGGACAGGATCAGCCCCAGCATTTT. The chain recombines TRBV30 with TRBJ1-5; 7 positions agree with TRBD1. J was trimmed by 5 bases and V by 3 bases; bases with no gene match: 4. The CDR3 contains 13 residues. CDR1 is GTSNPN, CDR2 SVGIG, per germline (reference sequence).

CDR3 residues: CASSLTSGRPSSYNEQFF. The DNA of the CDR3 is TGTGCCAGCAGCTTGACTAGCGGGAGGCCCAGCTCCTACAATGAGCAGTTCTTC. The V gene is TRBV5-6, the J gene TRBJ2-1; TRBD2 aligns across 12 bases. This CDR3 region has 18 residues. Per germline, CDR1 SGHDT and CDR2 YYEEEE. Germline trimming cut 1 base from V and 0 bases from J; bases unmatched to any gene: 5.

The chain is built from TRBV6-6 and TRBJ1-2; D uncertain. The V end lost 6 bases, the J end lost 1 base, and 6 bases lay between the germline ends. This CDR3 has 12 residues. Germline V CDR1 and CDR2: MNHNY, SVGAGI (reference sequence). Here the CDR3 DNA reads TGTGCCAGCAGCGGTATTAACTATGGCTACACCTTC. Amino acid sequence: CASSGINYGYTF.

The chain uses TRBV19 and TRBJ2-5, with 8 bases that match TRBD2. The CDR3 loop spans 15 amino acids. Per the germline V gene, CDR1 is LNHDA and CDR2 is SQIVND (reference sequence). Trimming took 4 bases from V and 7 from J; bases not matched to a gene: 11. The CDR3 loop is CASSTGGTLWGTQYF. The CDR3 DNA reads TGTGCCAGTAGTACGGGAGGGACCCTCTGGGGGACCCAGTACTTC. The full variable domain, rest sourced from reference TRBV19 and TRBJ2-5, is DGGITQSPKYLFRKEGQNVTLSCEQNLNHDAMYWYRQDPGQGLRLIYYSQIVNDFQKGDIAEGYSVSREKKESFPLTVTSAQKNPTAFYLCASSTGGTLWGTQYFGPGTRLLVL.

This clone was found a few times. The sample contains more than one DNA sequence encoding this CDR3. The chain links TRBV18 to TRBJ1-1; TRBD1 aligns across 8 bases. Germline V gives CDR1 KGHSH, CDR2 LQKENI. This CDR3 region has 14 residues. V dropped 5 bases and J dropped 1; count of bases not matched to a gene: 3. The CDR3 region is CASSRTGGNTEAFF. The CDR3 DNA reads as TGTGCCAGCTCAAGAACAGGGGGGAACACTGAAGCTTTCTTT.

V and J are TRBV21-1 and TRBJ2-1; the table names TRBD2, a call not compared with the DNA. TRBV21-1 is annotated as a pseudogene. The CDR3 is made up of 13 amino acids. The CDR3 DNA sequence: TGTGCCAGCAGCAAAGACGGGTACAATGAGCAGTTCTTC. As protein: CASSKDGYNEQFF.

This clone was found a few times. This chain uses TRBV6-1 with TRBJ2-7; TRBD2 agrees at 8 bases. CDR1 and CDR2 from the germline V gene are MNHNS and SASEGT. Germline trimming cut 2 bases from V and 3 bases from J; bases unmatched to any gene: 12. The CDR3 length is 17 residues. This CDR3 is CASSEMGGSGSVYEQYF. DNA for the CDR3: TGTGCCAGCAGTGAAATGGGTGGAAGCGGGAGTGTCTACGAGCAGTACTTC.

As for this clone: A read error is likely here: a far larger clone is one base away. Distinct nucleotide sequences in the sample also encode this CDR3. This rearrangement joins TRBV30 to TRBJ1-1; D gene unclear. The CDR3 covers 13 residues. CDR1 is GTSNPN and CDR2 is SVGIG in the germline V gene (reference sequence). CDR3 in amino acids: CAWSVGRNTEAFF. The CDR3 DNA is TGTGCTTGGAGTGTTGGGAGGAACACTGAAGCTTTCTTT.

The rearrangement links TRBV5-1 to TRBJ1-1, with 10 positions matching TRBD1. The CDR3 is 17 residues long. Germline V gene sequence: CDR1 SGHRS, CDR2 YFSETQ. After removal of 4 bases from V and 5 bases from J, the junction contained 14 bases not matched to a gene. This chain's CDR3 is CASSHPGTGEGRTEAFF. CDR3 in DNA: TGCGCCAGCAGCCACCCTGGGACAGGGGAGGGGAGGACTGAAGCTTTCTTT. The whole variable domain, filled in from reference TRBV5-1 and TRBJ1-1, reads KAGVTQTPRYLIKTRGQQVTLSCSPISGHRSVSWYQQTPGQGLQFLFEYFSETQRNKGNFPGRFSGRQFSNSRSEMNVSTLELGDSALYLCASSHPGTGEGRTEAFFGQGTRLTVV.

V and J are TRBV5-6 and TRBJ2-5; perhaps TRBD2 as D (5 bases). Germline CDR1 reads SGHDT; CDR2 reads YYEEEE. The CDR3 has 16 amino acids. Trimming removed 0 bases at V and 4 bases at J, with 16 bases between. The CDR3 DNA reads as TGTGCCAGCAGCTTGGTCAGCGGTCATTCGGGAGAGACCCAGTACTTC. This sequence encodes CASSLVSGHSGETQYF.

This sequence joins TRBV19 and TRBJ1-5, with D maybe TRBD1 (6 bases). The CDR3 is 16 amino acids. From germline, CDR1 is LNHDA and CDR2 SQIVND (reference sequence). Trimming stripped 7 bases from V and 0 bases from J, with 16 bases between. DNA for the CDR3: TGTGCCAGTACCCCCTGGGGGGCTAATAGCAATCAGCCCCAGCATTTT. It yields the protein CASTPWGANSNQPQHF.

The V call is TRBV28, the J call TRBJ2-2; D remains unclear. The V and J ends lost 2 bases and 6 bases respectively, with 10 bases between them. CDR1 is MDHEN and CDR2 is SYDVKM in the germline V gene. CDR3 size: 14 residues. This CDR3 reads CASSLVISAGELFF. CDR3 nucleotides: TGTGCCAGCAGTTTAGTCATCTCGGCCGGGGAGCTGTTTTTT.

This clone was detected only once. The V gene is TRBV5-1, the J gene TRBJ2-5, with no clear D. Germline V gene data show CDR1 as SGHRS and CDR2 as YFSETQ. V was clipped by 2 bases and J by 4 bases, with 6 bases between them. The CDR3 loop spans 12 amino acids. CDR3: CASSFSGETQYF. CDR3 DNA: TGCGCCAGCAGCTTTTCAGGAGAGACCCAGTACTTC.

CDR3 DNA: TGCGCCAGCAGCCAAGACTGGACTAGCGGGATCCTTGATTATGAGCAGTTCTTC. Amino acid sequence: CASSQDWTSGILDYEQFF. This rearrangement joins TRBV4-1 to TRBJ2-1; 12 bases map to TRBD2. The CDR3 has 18 amino acids. Germline CDR1 is MGHRA and CDR2 is YSYEKL. The V segment lost 0 bases and the J segment 8 bases; nucleotides outside the gene matches: 11.

The chain's CDR3 is CATSRDGRDRQPQHF. CDR3 nucleotides: TGTGCCACCAGCAGAGATGGCAGGGACCGGCAGCCCCAGCATTTT. V usage is TRBV15 and J usage is TRBJ1-5; tentative D call: TRBD1 (5 bases). With 0 bases removed from V and 7 bases from J, the gap between germline ends came to 13 bases. CDR3 size: 15 residues. Germline assignment: CDR1 LNHNV and CDR2 YYDKDF (reference sequence). The variable domain in full, with the rest retrieved from reference TRBV15 and TRBJ1-5, is DAMVIQNPRYQVTQFGKPVTLSCSQTLNHNVMYWYQQKSSQAPKLLFHYYDKDFNNEADTPDNFQSRRPNTSFCFLDIRSPGLGDTAMYLCATSRDGRDRQPQHFGDGTRLSIL.

The chain recombines TRBV5-1 with TRBJ2-2, with a tentative D call TRBD2 (6 bases). The CDR3 is 15 amino acids. The germline V gene encodes CDR1 SGHRS and CDR2 YFSETQ. Trimming removed 2 bases at V and 6 bases at J, with 14 bases between. The DNA for the CDR3 is TGCGCCAGCAGCTTAAGGGGCGGAGGGTCCGGGGAGCTGTTTTTT. Translated, it gives CASSLRGGGSGELFF.

Turning to this clone: This sample also contains other DNA sequences that code for the same CDR3. The chain uses TRBV29-1 and TRBJ2-1; either TRBD1 or TRBD2 may supply D (6 bases each). Germline CDR1 reads SQVTM; CDR2 reads ANQGSEA. The CDR3 loop spans 12 amino acids. The V gene lost 4 bases and the J gene lost 6 bases, with 10 bases spanning the gap. The CDR3 spells CSVGGGGNEQFF. CDR3 sequence (DNA): TGCAGCGTTGGTGGAGGGGGCAATGAGCAGTTCTTC.

In this sample, this clone turned up a few times. The genes are TRBV28 and TRBJ1-1; a possible D gene is TRBD1 (6 bases). In germline, CDR1 is MDHEN, CDR2 SYDVKM. V shed 10 bases and J shed 11 bases, with 11 bases lying between them. The CDR3 consists of 9 residues. CDR3 protein: CATGARAFF. The CDR3, as DNA: TGTGCCACGGGGGCGCGGGCTTTCTTT.

The V and J genes are TRBV6-1 and TRBJ2-7; maybe TRBD1 (5 bases). V lost 0 bases to trimming and J lost 0 bases, with 12 bases between them. The germline CDR1 and CDR2 sequences are MNHNS and SASEGT. The CDR3 runs 16 residues. The CDR3 DNA follows: TGTGCCAGCAGTGAAGCCGTGACAGCCACCTCCTACGAGCAGTACTTC. It codes for CASSEAVTATSYEQYF.

The chain carries TRBV27 and TRBJ1-1; D gene uncertain. Germline V lookup: CDR1 MNHEY, CDR2 SMNVEV (reference sequence). CDR3 size: 13 residues. V was shortened by 8 bases and J by 4 bases, with 14 bases between the two germline ends. The CDR3, as DNA: TGTGCCAGCTCGGACCGGTGGGCCACTGAAGCTTTCTTT. Translated, it gives CASSDRWATEAFF.

The chain is built from TRBV2 and TRBJ2-1, with D possibly being TRBD2 (6 bases). The CDR3 is made up of 15 amino acids. Trimming pared 3 bases from V and 5 bases from J, leaving 14 bases between. Germline CDR1 and CDR2: SNHLY and FYNNEI. The CDR3 DNA is TGTGCCAGCAGTGACCCGGTTGCGGGGAACAATGAGCAGTTCTTC. Translated, it gives CASSDPVAGNNEQFF.